Sequencing of this TCR beta chain was carried out in a study of CD8 T cells in ankylosing spondylitis. Findings and caveats of the study: For ankylosing spondylitis blood, a TCR beta motif of 7 or 8 highly homologous variants appeared characteristic.

TCRdb redid the calling of the 5' RACE reads with MiXCR, one entry per CDR3 protein. Of roughly 490,000 distinct CDR3 sequences in the sample, about 5.7% are singletons; the top ten hold 3% to 4%. V was clipped by 5 bases and J by 9 bases, with 11 bases between them. CDR3 length: 12 residues. Germline-derived CDR1 and CDR2 are MGHRA and YSYEKL. This clonotype showed up many times. As yet, its antigen is unknown. J is TRBJ2-1 and V is TRBV4-1, with a possible D match to TRBD1 (5 bases). This receptor was taken from a male donor with ankylosing spondylitis. What was sequenced was blood, either unsorted or a sorted T cell fraction (not recorded which). CDR3 sequence: CASSFRVGEQFF. The CDR3 coding sequence is TGCGCCAGCAGCTTCAGGGTGGGTGAGCAGTTCTTC.